This note documents a single T cell receptor beta chain sequence. Its antigen is not known. This sample stems from a study of follicular helper T cells after annual influenza vaccination. The study's findings and limits: ICOS+CD38+ cTfh clonality change tracked circulating plasmablast frequency change. Each annual vaccination recalled recurring oligoclonal ICOS+CD38+ cTfh clonotypes.

Method: immunoSEQ multiplex PCR; TCRdb's copy keeps in-frame clones and lacks some. The data contain roughly 5,900 clones, roughly four fifths of them singletons. Trimming took 3 bases from V and 3 from J, leaving 9 bases between them. The CDR3 is made up of 14 amino acids. Germline assignment: CDR1 KGHSH and CDR2 LQKENI. Time point: 2015-2016 season, pre-vaccination. The clonotype comes from an adult who received the influenza vaccine. The source material was CXCR5- memory CD4+ T cells sorted from blood, sampled on the day of influenza vaccination. The gene calls are TRBV18 and TRBJ1-5; D gene ambiguous. The CDR3 DNA reads as TGTGCCAGCTCACCCCAGGAGAACAATCAGCCCCAGCATTTT. As protein: CASSPQENNQPQHF.